This T cell receptor (beta chain) was identified in a study of T cells expressing NK-cell markers. Study-level background: It was sorted CD3+CD56-NKG2C+, CD3+CD56+NKG2C- and CD3+CD56+NKG2C+ T cells that provided the TCR beta repertoires.

Study results and limitations: Topping the CD3+CD56-NKG2C+ fraction as well were these clonotypes, in several donors.

Using the 5' RACE reads, TCRdb records one entry per CDR3 protein without DNA. Recorded for this sample: over 200,000 distinct CDR3 sequences. Per the germline V gene, CDR1 is SGHDT and CDR2 is YYEEEE. The CDR3 runs 16 residues. Note on this clonotype: Its antigen remains unidentified.

The sample consisted of blood T cells: a sorted CD56 or NKG2C T cell subset, CD4+ or CD8+ T cells, or bulk PBMC T cells (not recorded which). The gene calls are TRBV5-6 and TRBJ2-6; TCRdb gives TRBD1 as the D gene, but with no DNA this cannot be confirmed. The source of this sequence is a man between 18 and 29 years old in good health. This chain's CDR3 is CASSLGRGMGANVLTF. Full variable domain (missing parts from reference TRBV5-6 and TRBJ2-6): DAGVTQSPTHLIKTRGQQVTLRCSPKSGHDTVSWYQQALGQGPQFIFQYYEEEERQRGNFPDRFSGHQFPNYSSELNVNALLLGDSALYLCASSLGRGMGANVLTFGAGSRLTVL.